This T cell receptor beta chain originates from a study of shared clonotypes between healthy human individuals. Study context: Aged between 18 and 49, the donors were two women and three men. Notes on the study in general: When compared with the clonotypes that were shared by all four sorted-subset donors, the non-shared clonotypes turned out to have lower generation probabilities.

A note on this clone: Its antigen is unknown.

In the naive CD8 group, cells lacked CD45RO and were positively selected for CCR7, so terminally differentiated effector memory CD45RA+ cells were left out. Study donors comprised healthy, HIV-negative adults devoid of recent acute infection or vaccination. The authors ran the assay at deep level. Assay used: immunoSEQ multiplex PCR; TCRdb lists only in-frame clones, some missing. The data show over 2,000,000 clones, about 94% seen once. The CDR3 runs 13 residues. The germline V gene encodes CDR1 LNHNV and CDR2 YYDKDF (reference sequence). With V trimmed by 5 bases and J by 6 bases, 5 bases remained unmatched.

This chain links TRBV15 with TRBJ2-7; TRBD1 aligns across 9 bases. The specimen was naive CD8+ T cells from PBMCs. This TCR was sampled from a young man in good health. Some clones in this sample may be carry-over from other donors' samples. CDR3 bases: TGTGCCACCAGCGGAGTGACAGGGGGCGAGCAGTACTTC. Its translation is CATSGVTGGEQYF.